The following is a TCR beta chain sequence with its context. The antigen is unknown. The germline gives CDR1 SGHNT, CDR2 YENEEA. The CDR3 spans 15 residues. V was clipped by 2 bases and J by 3 bases, with 13 bases between them. The data stem from a study of cytomegalovirus exposure and HLA in healthy donors. The study, taken as a whole, reports: The study recorded 164 TCR beta chains that were cytomegalovirus-associated. Whilst most TCR sequences proved rare, a subset of public TCRs occurred across many donors. HLA alleles were associated with fewer than 20,000 TCR beta sequences in a later analysis at 0.05 false discovery rate. The study had only CMV serostatus as immune exposure information.

Vbeta (60) and Jbeta (13) primers were used in the PCR. Assay: immunoSEQ multiplex PCR; the TCRdb copy retains only in-frame clones and omits some. The sample table sets out around 65,000 clones. This clonotype was obtained from a boy under 18 in good health and CMV-seronegative. This sequence joins TRBV11-3 and TRBJ2-5, with D uncertain. The sequencing sample was made of PBMCs. The CDR3 coding sequence is TGTGCCAGCAGCTTAAACGACCAGGAAAAAGAGACCCAGTACTTC. Its translation: CASSLNDQEKETQYF.